What follows describes a single TCR beta chain. Its cognate antigen is unknown. Trimming took off 3 bases at V and 4 bases at J, with 11 bases between the two ends. This CDR3 is 14 amino acids long. Germline V gene sequence: CDR1 SGHAT, CDR2 FQNNGV. The data were obtained in a study of post-analysis software for immune sequencing data. Overall study: Recorded disease courses covered relapsing-remitting, secondary progressive and progressive-relapsing multiple sclerosis. Some patients had no subtype annotation. Study-level findings and limits: Comparison of patients with controls showed roughly five TRBV segments more frequent in patients, TRBV5-6, TRBV5-1 and TRBV20-1 among them.

Built from TCR beta cDNA, the libraries had unique molecular identifiers in them. Using its own MiXCR run on the PCR reads, TCRdb lists one record per CDR3 protein. This repertoire shows about 460,000 distinct CDR3 sequences, 45% found once; its top ten account for about an eighth. The sequenced sample consisted of blood. The clonotype was recovered from a girl aged 5-17 years with multiple sclerosis. This sequence joins TRBV11-2 and TRBJ2-3, with D unresolved. The CDR3 is CASSFSGESDTQYF. As DNA, the CDR3 is TGTGCCAGCAGCTTCTCTGGCGAATCAGATACGCAGTATTTT.